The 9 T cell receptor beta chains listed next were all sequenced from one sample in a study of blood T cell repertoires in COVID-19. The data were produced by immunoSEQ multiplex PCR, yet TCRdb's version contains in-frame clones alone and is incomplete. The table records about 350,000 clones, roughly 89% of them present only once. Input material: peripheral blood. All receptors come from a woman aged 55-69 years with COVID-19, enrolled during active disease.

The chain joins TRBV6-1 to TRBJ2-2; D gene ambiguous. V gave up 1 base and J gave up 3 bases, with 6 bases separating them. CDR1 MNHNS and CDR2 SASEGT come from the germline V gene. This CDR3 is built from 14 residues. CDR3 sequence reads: CASSEVRHTGELFF. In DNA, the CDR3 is TGTGCCAGCAGTGAAGTGCGCCACACCGGGGAGCTGTTTTTT.

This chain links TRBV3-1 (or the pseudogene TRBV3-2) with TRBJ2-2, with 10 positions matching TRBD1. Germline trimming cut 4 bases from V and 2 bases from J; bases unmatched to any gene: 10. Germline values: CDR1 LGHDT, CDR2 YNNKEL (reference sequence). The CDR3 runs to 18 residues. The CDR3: CASSPQLGQGLNTGELFF. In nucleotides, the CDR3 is TGTGCCAGCAGCCCGCAATTGGGACAGGGGCTAAACACCGGGGAGCTGTTTTTT.

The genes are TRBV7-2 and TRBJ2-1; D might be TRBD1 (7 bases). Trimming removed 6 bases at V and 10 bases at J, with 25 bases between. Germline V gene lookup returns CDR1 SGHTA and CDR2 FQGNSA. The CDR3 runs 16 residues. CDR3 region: CASRGSGGTPAREQFF. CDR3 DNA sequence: TGTGCCAGCAGGGGGTCAGGGGGGACACCCGCACGGGAGCAGTTCTTC.

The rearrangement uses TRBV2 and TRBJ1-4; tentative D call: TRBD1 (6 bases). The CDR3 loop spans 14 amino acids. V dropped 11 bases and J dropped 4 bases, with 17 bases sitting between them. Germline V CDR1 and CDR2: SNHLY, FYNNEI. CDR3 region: CASSEDRYNEKLFF. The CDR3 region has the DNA TGTGCCTCCTCAGAGGACAGATATAATGAAAAACTGTTTTTT.

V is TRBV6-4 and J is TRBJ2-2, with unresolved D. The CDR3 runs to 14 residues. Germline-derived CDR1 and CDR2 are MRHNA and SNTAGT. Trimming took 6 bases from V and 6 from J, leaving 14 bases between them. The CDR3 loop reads CASRDQTTAGELFF. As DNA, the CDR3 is TGTGCCAGCAGAGACCAAACCACGGCCGGGGAGCTGTTTTTT.

The CDR3 reads CASSLSGTKETQYF. The DNA of the CDR3 is TGTGCCAGCAGCTTATCCGGGACAAAAGAGACCCAGTACTTC. The chain has TRBV7-3 and TRBJ2-5, with D maybe TRBD1 (6 bases). CDR1 is SGHTA, CDR2 FQGTGA, per germline. This CDR3 comprises 14 residues. The germline V and J ends were trimmed by 2 bases and 3 bases, with 10 bases remaining between them.

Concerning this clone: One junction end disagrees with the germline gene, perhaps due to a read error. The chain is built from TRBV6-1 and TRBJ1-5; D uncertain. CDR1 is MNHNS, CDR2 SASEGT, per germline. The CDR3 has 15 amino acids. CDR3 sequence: CASGEESVSNQPQHF. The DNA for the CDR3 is TGTGCCAGCGGTGAAGAATCCGTGAGCAATCAGCCCCAGCATTTT.

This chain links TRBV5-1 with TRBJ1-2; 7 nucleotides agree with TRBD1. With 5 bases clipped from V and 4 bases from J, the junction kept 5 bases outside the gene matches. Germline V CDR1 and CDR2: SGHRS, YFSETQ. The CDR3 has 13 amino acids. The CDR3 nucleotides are TGCGCCAGCAGGGGGACAGCCCCCTATGGCTACACCTTC. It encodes CASRGTAPYGYTF.

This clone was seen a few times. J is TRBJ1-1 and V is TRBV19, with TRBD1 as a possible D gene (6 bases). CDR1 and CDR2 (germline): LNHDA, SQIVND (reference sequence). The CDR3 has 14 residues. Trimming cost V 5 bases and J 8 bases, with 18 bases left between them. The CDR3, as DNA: TGTGCCAGTAGTTCCGGAAGGACAGTTGCCGAAGCTTTCTTT. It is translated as CASSSGRTVAEAFF.